The 31 T cell receptor beta chains below were found in one sample sequenced in a study of T cell changes during pregnancy in multiple sclerosis (dated by TCRdb to the late 2010s). Libraries were built with the immunoSEQ multiplex PCR assay. The clones in this table, taken by TCRdb from immuneACCESS, are in-frame only. Not every clone is retained; where verified, under half of the shortfall comes from an unresolved V gene, and the cause of the rest is unknown. For this sample there are over 50,000 clones; 85% to 95% appear just once. In total, the top ten clones hold less than 0.25% of the sample. The sequencing here drew on CD4+ T cells from peripheral blood mononuclear cells, taken in the third trimester of pregnancy. These receptors came from a female donor with multiple sclerosis, enrolled in a pregnancy study.

The chain carries TRBV6-6 and TRBJ1-2, with 10 bases lining up with TRBD1. CDR1 and CDR2 from the germline V gene are MNHNY and SVGAGI (reference sequence). The CDR3 has 15 amino acids. Trimming at V came to 4 bases and at J to 3 bases, leaving 5 bases not matched to a gene. CDR3 DNA: TGTGCCAGCAGTTCCTTCGGACAGGGGGACTATGGCTACACCTTC. Its translation: CASSSFGQGDYGYTF.

V usage is TRBV7-9 and J usage is TRBJ1-2, with D unresolved. CDR1 is SEHNR, CDR2 FQNEAQ, per germline (reference sequence). The CDR3 runs to 14 residues. V dropped 4 bases and J dropped 4 bases, with 13 bases sitting between them. The CDR3 nucleotides are TGTGCCAGCAGCTCTGCGGCGAAGCCCTATGGCTACACCTTC. As protein: CASSSAAKPYGYTF.

This rearrangement joins TRBV19 to TRBJ2-7, with TRBD1 matching over 10 bases. Germline CDR1 is LNHDA and CDR2 is SQIVND (reference sequence). The trim removed 9 bases at V and 0 bases at J, leaving 2 bases unmatched. The CDR3 spans 13 residues. This CDR3 is CASRDRGSYEQYF. The CDR3 DNA is TGTGCCAGCCGGGACAGGGGCTCCTACGAGCAGTACTTC.

Written as DNA, the CDR3 is TGTGCCAGCAGTGACCCGGGGGACTACAATGAGCAGTTCTTC. This sequence encodes CASSDPGDYNEQFF. The genes are TRBV25-1 and TRBJ2-1; D might be TRBD2 (6 bases). CDR3 length: 14 residues. Looked up from germline, CDR1 is MGHDK and CDR2 is SYGVNS. V was pared by 3 bases and J by 3 bases, with 9 bases between.

This chain links TRBV7-6 with TRBJ1-3; the D gene is possibly TRBD1 (5 bases). Trimming cost V 0 bases and J 7 bases, with 13 bases left between them. The CDR3 runs 15 residues. CDR1 is SGHVS, CDR2 FNYEAQ, per germline. CDR3: CASSLAAGVGNTIYF. DNA of the CDR3: TGTGCCAGCAGCTTAGCGGCGGGGGTCGGGAACACCATATATTTT.

The CDR3 spells CATSREFRDRGRYEQYF. As DNA, the CDR3 is TGTGCCACCAGCAGAGAATTCCGGGACAGGGGGCGATACGAGCAGTACTTC. The chain recombines TRBV15 with TRBJ2-7, with TRBD1 matching 12 bases. There are 17 residues in the CDR3. Per the germline V gene, CDR1 is LNHNV and CDR2 is YYDKDF (reference sequence). V gave up 0 bases and J gave up 4 bases; unmatched junction bases: 7.

The J gene is TRBJ1-5, the V gene TRBV27; D is undetermined. Trimming pared 5 bases from V and 0 bases from J, leaving 14 bases between. This CDR3 region has 16 residues. Germline values: CDR1 MNHEY, CDR2 SMNVEV (reference sequence). In DNA, the CDR3 is TGTGCCAGCAGTCCCTCCAGGTCACATAGCAATCAGCCCCAGCATTTT. As protein: CASSPSRSHSNQPQHF.

The chain carries TRBV15 and TRBJ2-7, with 12 nucleotides matching TRBD2. This CDR3 region has 14 residues. V shed 6 bases and J 7 bases; nucleotides not matched to a gene: 7. The germline CDR1 and CDR2 sequences are LNHNV and YYDKDF (reference sequence). The CDR3 DNA reads TGTGCCACCAGACGGACTAGCGGGATGGGGGAGCAGTACTTC. Its translation is CATRRTSGMGEQYF. The full variable domain, in which reference TRBV15 and TRBJ2-7 provide the parts outside the CDR3, is DAMVIQNPRYQVTQFGKPVTLSCSQTLNHNVMYWYQQKSSQAPKLLFHYYDKDFNNEADTPDNFQSRRPNTSFCFLDIRSPGLGDTAMYLCATRRTSGMGEQYFGPGTRLTVT.

This sequence joins TRBV29-1 and TRBJ1-4, with D possibly TRBD1 on 5 matching bases. With 7 bases removed from V and 10 bases from J, the gap between germline ends came to 19 bases. This CDR3 comprises 13 residues. Per germline, CDR1 SQVTM and CDR2 ANQGSEA. CDR3 residues: CSDRTVNRAKLFF. As DNA, the CDR3 is TGCAGCGACAGGACCGTCAATCGGGCAAAACTGTTTTTT.

The chain recombines TRBV19 with TRBJ1-5; 8 bases line up with TRBD1. The CDR3 extends over 15 amino acids. V shed 5 bases, J shed 6 bases, and the junction held 9 bases outside the gene matches. Germline CDR1 LNHDA, CDR2 SQIVND (reference sequence). In DNA, the CDR3 is TGTGCCAGTAGTCTGGGGGCAGGGGGCCTTCAGCCCCAGCATTTT. The encoded protein is CASSLGAGGLQPQHF.

In nucleotides, the CDR3 is TGTGCCAGCAGTGGGTCGGTAATTCAGTACTTC. It yields the protein CASSGSVIQYF. The chain has TRBV2 and TRBJ2-4; D gene ambiguous. Germline CDR1 and CDR2: SNHLY and FYNNEI. Trimming removed 4 bases at V and 10 bases at J, with 8 bases between. This CDR3 is built from 11 residues.

This chain links TRBV7-9 with TRBJ2-7, with D maybe TRBD2 (6 bases). CDR1 SEHNR and CDR2 FQNEAQ come from the germline V gene (reference sequence). The ends were cut back, 5 bases at V and 3 bases at J, with 20 bases in the middle. The CDR3 length is 16 residues. Written as DNA, the CDR3 is TGTGCCAGCAGCCTTCCACAAGGAGGGATCGGCTACGAGCAGTACTTC. As protein: CASSLPQGGIGYEQYF.

The CDR3 DNA reads as TGTGCCAGCAGCCCCAGCGGGGGGAGAGATACGCAGTATTTT. Protein: CASSPSGGRDTQYF. This chain joins TRBV7-2 and TRBJ2-3; 9 nucleotides line up with TRBD2. Germline CDR1 SGHTA, CDR2 FQGNSA. The CDR3 totals 14 residues. V gave up 5 bases and J gave up 5 bases; unmatched junction bases: 5. Looking up the rest from reference TRBV7-2 and TRBJ2-3 gives the full variable domain: GAGVSQSPSNKVTEKGKDVELRCDPISGHTALYWYRQSLGQGLEFLIYFQGNSAPDKSGLPSDRFSAERTGGSVSTLTIQRTQQEDSAVYLCASSPSGGRDTQYFGPGTRLTVL.

The chain couples TRBV25-1 to TRBJ2-1; 7 nucleotides align to TRBD1. Germline V gives CDR1 MGHDK, CDR2 SYGVNS. The CDR3 covers 14 residues. The ends lost 6 bases at V and 6 bases at J; junction bases unmatched: 8. The CDR3: CASSDRVLINEQFF. CDR3 in DNA: TGTGCCAGCAGCGACAGGGTTCTCATCAATGAGCAGTTCTTC.

The chain joins TRBV5-5 to TRBJ1-5; D gene unclear. V was trimmed by 2 bases and J by 2 bases, leaving 14 bases between them. Germline values: CDR1 SGHKS, CDR2 YYEKEE (reference sequence). CDR3 length: 16 amino acids. For the CDR3, the DNA is TGTGCCAGCAGCTTTACCTCTGACGGGGGCAATCAGCCCCAGCATTTT. Protein product: CASSFTSDGGNQPQHF.

The rearrangement links TRBV5-1 to TRBJ1-4, with 10 bases that match TRBD1. Germline CDR1 reads SGHRS; CDR2 reads YFSETQ. The CDR3 sequence is 14 residues long. V shed 0 bases and J 8 bases; nucleotides not matched to a gene: 1. Here the CDR3 reads CASSLGDRGEKLFF. CDR3 sequence (DNA): TGCGCCAGCAGCTTGGGGGACAGGGGAGAAAAACTGTTTTTT.

The chain links TRBV2 to TRBJ1-2; D not certain. CDR1 and CDR2 from the germline V gene are SNHLY and FYNNEI. V lost 7 bases, J lost 5 bases, and 17 bases lay in between. The CDR3 spans 14 residues. CDR3 amino acids: CASKKEGPNYGYTF. The CDR3 region has the DNA TGTGCCAGCAAAAAGGAGGGCCCAAATTATGGCTACACCTTC.

A single count supports this clone. The genes are TRBV6-5 and TRBJ2-7, with D tentatively TRBD2 (6 bases). Trimming removed 7 bases from V and 3 bases from J, with 7 bases in between. Germline values: CDR1 MNHEY, CDR2 SVGAGI. This CDR3 contains 11 residues. The CDR3 loop reads CASKGGYEQYF. The CDR3 DNA is TGTGCCAGCAAGGGAGGCTACGAGCAGTACTTC.

The chain recombines TRBV5-1 with TRBJ2-1, with 10 bases lining up with TRBD2. V lost 7 bases to trimming and J lost 8 bases; unmatched junction nucleotides: 9. This CDR3 has 14 residues. Germline V lookup: CDR1 SGHRS, CDR2 YFSETQ. CDR3 protein: CASDPGLASHEQFF. The CDR3 nucleotides read TGCGCCAGCGATCCGGGACTAGCGTCCCATGAGCAGTTCTTC.

The chain uses TRBV29-1 and TRBJ2-3; 7 bases agree with TRBD1. The germline CDR1 and CDR2 sequences are SQVTM and ANQGSEA. This CDR3 has 15 amino acids. V lost 7 bases and J lost 0; bases outside the gene matches: 10. The CDR3 loop reads CSATGDRLSTDTQYF. The CDR3 nucleotides read TGCAGCGCAACAGGGGACAGACTTAGCACAGATACGCAGTATTTT.

The V call is TRBV5-1, the J call TRBJ2-5, with D maybe TRBD1 (5 bases). CDR3 length equals 13 residues. V was pared by 2 bases and J by 5 bases, with 10 bases between. CDR1 SGHRS and CDR2 YFSETQ come from the germline V gene. CDR3 amino acids: CASSFDSLETQYF. DNA for the CDR3: TGCGCCAGCAGCTTTGACAGCCTCGAGACCCAGTACTTC.

V and J are TRBV7-8 and TRBJ1-5, with 9 bases lining up with TRBD1. The CDR3 is made up of 15 amino acids. Germline V lookup: CDR1 SGHVS, CDR2 FQNEAQ. V lost 2 bases and J lost 7; bases outside the gene matches: 6. The CDR3, as DNA: TGTGCCAGCAGCTTACTTGGACAGGGGTACCAGCCCCAGCATTTT. Translating it yields CASSLLGQGYQPQHF.

The chain links TRBV9 to TRBJ2-1; D is possibly TRBD2 (6 bases). Germline V CDR1 and CDR2: SGDLS, YYNGEE. The ends were cut back, 4 bases at V and 5 bases at J, with 10 bases in the middle. The CDR3 loop spans 13 amino acids. The CDR3 sequence: CASSFSGNNEQFF. The CDR3 DNA is TGTGCCAGCAGCTTTAGCGGTAACAATGAGCAGTTCTTC.

The chain is built from TRBV19 and TRBJ2-5; 8 bases are a match to TRBD1. The germline gives CDR1 LNHDA, CDR2 SQIVND (reference sequence). The CDR3 is made up of 13 amino acids. Losses at the gene ends were 5 bases for V and 4 bases for J; bases not matched to a gene: 3. The CDR3 DNA follows: TGTGCCAGTAGTTCGGACAGGGCAGAGACCCAGTACTTC. Translation: CASSSDRAETQYF.

There are a few counts of this clone. The genes are TRBV10-3 and TRBJ1-4; TRBD1 matches at 8 bases. Germline-derived CDR1 and CDR2 are ENHRY and SYGVKD. The CDR3 spans 12 residues. The trim removed 9 bases at V and 8 bases at J, leaving 5 bases unmatched. In DNA, the CDR3 is TGTGCCATTGGACAGGGCCCCGAAAAACTGTTTTTT. This encodes CAIGQGPEKLFF.

This rearrangement joins TRBV5-6 to TRBJ2-7; 9 bases are shared with TRBD1. The germline V gene has CDR1 SGHDT and CDR2 YYEEEE. Unmatched junction bases numbered 6, after V lost 5 bases and J lost 3 bases. The CDR3 consists of 14 residues. The CDR3, as DNA: TGTGCCAGCAGACGGACAGGGGACCGCTACGAGCAGTACTTC. Translation gives CASRRTGDRYEQYF.

The chain couples TRBV4-2 to TRBJ2-3; 8 nucleotides agree with TRBD1. This CDR3 spans 16 amino acids. Trimming removed 3 bases from V and 5 bases from J; junction bases left unmatched: 10. Germline lookup yields CDR1 LGHNA and CDR2 YNFKEQ. The CDR3 DNA follows: TGTGCCAGCAGCCATCCAACGGACAGGGTAGAAGATACGCAGTATTTT. Translation gives CASSHPTDRVEDTQYF.

The chain combines TRBV15 with TRBJ2-5; tentatively, D is TRBD2 (5 bases). The CDR3 spans 14 residues. Trimming pared 0 bases from V and 7 bases from J, leaving 12 bases between. Germline V CDR1 and CDR2: LNHNV, YYDKDF (reference sequence). CDR3 in DNA: TGTGCCACCAGCAGAGATGAGGTAGGAGGGACCCAGTACTTC. Its translation: CATSRDEVGGTQYF. Supplemented by reference TRBV15 and TRBJ2-5, the full variable domain reads DAMVIQNPRYQVTQFGKPVTLSCSQTLNHNVMYWYQQKSSQAPKLLFHYYDKDFNNEADTPDNFQSRRPNTSFCFLDIRSPGLGDTAMYLCATSRDEVGGTQYFGPGTRLLVL.

The V gene is TRBV27, the J gene TRBJ2-1, with TRBD2 matching 8 bases. The CDR3 spans 15 residues. The germline V gene has CDR1 MNHEY and CDR2 SMNVEV (reference sequence). V dropped 6 bases and J dropped 7; count of bases not matched to a gene: 11. CDR3 nucleotide sequence: TGTGCCAGCAGCACTAGCGGCGGGAGACGAAATGAGCAGTTCTTC. It translates to CASSTSGGRRNEQFF.

This chain connects TRBV5-4 to TRBJ1-3; 7 nucleotides agree with TRBD1. V trimming: 0 bases; J trimming: 0 bases; junction bases outside the gene matches: 3. CDR3 length equals 16 residues. CDR1 is SGHNT and CDR2 is YYREEE in the germline V gene (reference sequence). The CDR3 DNA reads TGTGCCAGCAGCTTGGCGGGACAGACCTCTGGAAACACCATATATTTT. Amino acid sequence: CASSLAGQTSGNTIYF. Full variable domain (outside the CDR3, taken from reference TRBV5-4 and TRBJ1-3): ETGVTQSPTHLIKTRGQQVTLRCSSQSGHNTVSWYQQALGQGPQFIFQYYREEENGRGNFPPRFSGLQFPNYSSELNVNALELDDSALYLCASSLAGQTSGNTIYFGEGSWLTVV.

The V gene is TRBV6-1, the J gene TRBJ2-7; TRBD1 might be the D (6 bases). Trimming stripped 6 bases from V and 6 bases from J, with 15 bases between. This CDR3 comprises 13 residues. Germline CDR1 is MNHNS and CDR2 is SASEGT. CDR3 sequence reads: CASRSRTEAEQYF. The DNA of the CDR3 is TGTGCCAGCAGGTCCCGGACAGAGGCCGAGCAGTACTTC.